Presented here are 24 T cell receptor beta chains from one specimen sequenced in a study of blood T cells in healthy people across ages. The use of a sample-barcoded 5' primer and a J-beta primer mix characterized a second PCR of roughly 7 to 11 cycles. TCRdb recomputed calls from the 5' RACE reads with MiXCR, one row per CDR3 protein. The sample holds about 1.6 million distinct CDR3 sequences; roughly 32% are singletons and the top ten take about 11%. The sample consisted of blood. Every receptor here comes from a woman aged 25 to 45 in good health.

The gene calls are TRBV21-1 and TRBJ1-6; the table's D gene call, TRBD1, was not cross checked with the DNA. TRBV21-1 constitutes a pseudogene. This CDR3 comprises 14 residues. CDR3 coding DNA: TGTGCCAGCAGAGGACAGGAAGTTAATTCACCCCTCCACTTT. The encoded protein is CASRGQEVNSPLHF.

This clonotype was found a few times. The chain links TRBV4-1 to TRBJ2-3; the D gene could be TRBD1 or TRBD2 (5 bases each). Germline CDR1 is MGHRA and CDR2 is YSYEKL. V gave up 4 bases and J gave up 6 bases, with 17 bases separating them. The CDR3 totals 15 residues. The CDR3 sequence: CASSRLRGGKDTQYF. The CDR3 DNA reads as TGCGCCAGCAGCCGCCTGAGGGGCGGAAAGGATACGCAGTATTTT.

The chain is built from TRBV10-3 and TRBJ1-1, with TRBD1 matching over 7 bases. There are 17 residues in the CDR3. V was pared by 5 bases and J by 1 base, with 13 bases of the junction left unmatched. CDR1 is ENHRY, CDR2 SYGVKD, per germline. The CDR3 bases are TGTGCCATCAGTCCTTCTAAGGGGGCTAGAGAGAACACTGAAGCTTTCTTT. Its protein is CAISPSKGARENTEAFF.

This clonotype was counted a single time. This chain joins TRBV4-1 and TRBJ1-5, with a tentative D call TRBD1 (5 bases). This CDR3 has 16 residues. CDR1 is MGHRA, CDR2 YSYEKL, per germline. Trimming cost V 0 bases and J 1 base, with 10 bases left between them. CDR3 sequence reads: CASSQEAGSSNQPQHF. CDR3 bases: TGCGCCAGCAGCCAAGAGGCAGGGAGCAGCAATCAGCCCCAGCATTTT.

This clonotype has a count of ten or more. The chain joins TRBV7-9 to TRBJ2-5; tentatively, D is TRBD2 (6 bases). In germline, CDR1 is SEHNR, CDR2 FQNEAQ (reference sequence). V shed 10 bases and J shed 5 bases, with 23 bases lying between them. The length of the CDR3 is 15 residues. The CDR3 sequence: CAITSGQPGRETQYF. CDR3 DNA: TGTGCCATCACCAGCGGGCAGCCAGGTCGGGAGACCCAGTACTTC.

This clonotype was found a few times. J is TRBJ1-2 and V is TRBV29-1; perhaps TRBD1 as D (6 bases). The germline V gene encodes CDR1 SQVTM and CDR2 ANQGSEA. This CDR3 has 13 amino acids. Trimming pared 4 bases from V and 2 bases from J, leaving 11 bases between. As DNA, the CDR3 is TGCAGCGTTGGGACAGTTCCAAACTATGGCTACACCTTC. This translates into CSVGTVPNYGYTF.

This clonotype was found many times. The chain links TRBV5-1 to TRBJ2-5; TRBD1 matches 9 bases. Germline V gives CDR1 SGHRS, CDR2 YFSETQ. This CDR3 spans 16 amino acids. The ends lost 3 bases at V and 2 bases at J; junction bases unmatched: 8. CDR3 residues: CASSWTGQGRQETQYF. The CDR3 region has the DNA TGCGCCAGCAGCTGGACAGGACAGGGGAGACAAGAGACCCAGTACTTC.

The CDR3 DNA is TGCAGCGTTGACTCACAGGGGAGGAATGAGCAGTTCTTC. Amino acids: CSVDSQGRNEQFF. The chain employs TRBV29-1 and TRBJ2-1; D possibly corresponds to TRBD1 (7 bases). The germline CDR1 and CDR2 sequences are SQVTM and ANQGSEA. The CDR3 has 13 amino acids. The ends were cut back, 3 bases at V and 7 bases at J, with 13 bases in the middle.

The chain carries TRBV7-3 and TRBJ2-3, with 8 bases that match TRBD2. CDR1 and CDR2 (germline): SGHTA, FQGTGA. Germline trimming cut 5 bases from V and 4 bases from J; bases unmatched to any gene: 14. The CDR3 contains 17 residues. CDR3 sequence reads: CASSRPTNGGAPDTQYF. CDR3 coding DNA: TGTGCCAGCAGCCGCCCGACCAACGGGGGGGCCCCAGATACGCAGTATTTT. The whole variable domain, remainder taken from reference TRBV7-3 and TRBJ2-3, is GAGVSQTPSNKVTEKGKYVELRCDPISGHTALYWYRQSLGQGPEFLIYFQGTGAADDSGLPNDRFFAVRPEGSVSTLKIQRTERGDSAVYLCASSRPTNGGAPDTQYFGPGTRLTVL.

The chain recombines TRBV30 with TRBJ2-7, with TRBD1 matching over 10 bases. This CDR3 contains 14 residues. Germline CDR1 and CDR2: GTSNPN and SVGIG (reference sequence). J lost 6 bases, V lost 7 bases, and 12 bases had no gene match. CDR3 sequence (DNA): TGTGCCTCTACCCCCTGGACAGGGGGAGGCGAGCAGTACTTC. Amino acids: CASTPWTGGGEQYF.

There are a few counts of this clonotype. The V call is TRBV9, the J call TRBJ2-7; 9 bases line up with TRBD1. CDR3 length equals 14 residues. J lost 5 bases, V lost 4 bases, and 7 bases had no gene match. The germline CDR1 and CDR2 sequences are SGDLS and YYNGEE. The CDR3 protein is CASSLTGGTDEQYF. The CDR3 DNA is TGTGCCAGCAGCTTGACAGGGGGGACTGACGAGCAGTACTTC.

This clonotype turned up a few times. V usage is TRBV10-3 and J usage is TRBJ2-5, with D perhaps matching TRBD1 or TRBD2 (7 bases each). Trimming removed 5 bases at V and 0 bases at J, with 16 bases between. The germline gives CDR1 ENHRY, CDR2 SYGVKD. This CDR3 spans 16 amino acids. The DNA of the CDR3 is TGTGCCATCAGTCAGGGGGTGGGGGGGTACCAAGAGACCCAGTACTTC. This codes for CAISQGVGGYQETQYF.

Turning to this clonotype: The junction departs from germline at one end; a sequencing error may be responsible. This chain uses TRBV7-3 with TRBJ1-1; the match to TRBD1 covers 8 bases. The germline V gene encodes CDR1 SGHTA and CDR2 FQGTGA. The CDR3 length is 14 residues. CDR3 nucleotides: TGTGCCAGCAGCAGAACAGGGGGTAACACTGAATCTTTCTTT. It encodes CASSRTGGNTESFF.

This clonotype was seen a few times. This chain links TRBV29-1 with TRBJ2-7; 8 nucleotides align to TRBD1. The junction had 4 bases not matched to a gene; V was cut back by 0 bases and J by 6 bases. This CDR3 is 13 amino acids long. CDR1 is SQVTM, CDR2 ANQGSEA, per germline. CDR3 sequence (DNA): TGCAGCGTTGAAGATCTACAGGGGGGCGAGCAGTACTTC. It yields the protein CSVEDLQGGEQYF.

This clonotype was picked up many times. The genes are TRBV6-5 and TRBJ2-4; D not resolved. The germline gives CDR1 MNHEY, CDR2 SVGAGI. This CDR3 region has 14 residues. Trimming removed 11 bases from V and 0 bases from J, with 14 bases in between. This CDR3 is CALRIGVAKNIQYF. The CDR3 DNA sequence: TGTGCCTTAAGGATAGGCGTAGCCAAAAACATTCAGTACTTC.

The sample holds a few counts of this clonotype. The V call is TRBV5-1, the J call TRBJ2-5, with D possibly matching TRBD1 (6 bases). Judging by the DNA end, TRBJ2-7 fits better; the J call may be wrong. Germline V gives CDR1 SGHRS, CDR2 YFSETQ. The CDR3 extends over 15 amino acids. DNA of the CDR3: TGCGCCAGCAGCTTCCCCGGCAGGGGAATTTACGAGCAGTACTTC. Translated: CASSFPGRGIYEQYF.

The V call is TRBV20-1, the J call TRBJ2-1; D may match TRBD1 or TRBD2 (5 bases each). Germline CDR1 DFQATT, CDR2 SNEGSKA (reference sequence). This CDR3 has 19 amino acids. The germline V and J ends were trimmed by 3 bases and 6 bases, with 30 bases remaining between them. CDR3 residues: CSASIRMRPGQGRCNEQFF. Here the CDR3 DNA reads TGCAGTGCTAGTATTCGCATGCGCCCGGGGCAGGGAAGGTGCAATGAGCAGTTCTTC.

The chain carries TRBV6-1 and TRBJ2-5; D may be TRBD1 or TRBD2 (5 bases each). Near its end, the DNA agrees better with TRBJ2-7, so the J call may be wrong. CDR3 length: 13 residues. Germline V gives CDR1 MNHNS, CDR2 SASEGT. The CDR3 coding sequence is TGTGCCAGCAGCCGGGACGGGCCCCACGAGCAGTACTTC. It encodes CASSRDGPHEQYF.

The chain's CDR3 is CASSQASGGALWYEQYF. CDR3 nucleotide sequence: TGCGCCAGCAGCCAAGCTAGCGGGGGGGCTCTTTGGTACGAGCAGTACTTC. This sequence joins TRBV4-1 and TRBJ2-7; TRBD2 aligns across 12 bases. Germline V gene lookup returns CDR1 MGHRA and CDR2 YSYEKL. V trimming: 1 base; J trimming: 4 bases; junction bases outside the gene matches: 8. The CDR3 loop spans 17 amino acids.

The genes are TRBV10-1 and TRBJ2-2, with 7 bases lining up with TRBD2. V lost 6 bases and J lost 7; bases outside the gene matches: 5. The CDR3 runs to 13 residues. Germline V lookup: CDR1 WNHNN, CDR2 SYGVQD (reference sequence). This chain's CDR3 is CASSGTNDGELFF. CDR3 bases: TGCGCCAGCAGCGGGACTAACGACGGGGAGCTGTTTTTT.

The CDR3 DNA sequence: TGCAGCGTTGAAGATCGGGCGGACCCCACCTATGGCTACACCTTC. Its protein product is CSVEDRADPTYGYTF. The chain employs TRBV29-1 and TRBJ1-2; D is undetermined. The V and J ends lost 0 bases and 4 bases respectively, with 15 bases between them. This CDR3 has 15 residues. CDR1 and CDR2 from the germline V gene are SQVTM and ANQGSEA.

V and J are TRBV12-3 or TRBV12-4 and TRBJ1-5, with 8 nucleotides matching TRBD1. Trimming cost V 5 bases and J 2 bases; bases outside gene matches: 8. The CDR3 extends over 16 amino acids. The CDR3: CASSTSGGLGNQPQHF. CDR3 DNA sequence: TGTGCCAGCAGTACATCAGGGGGCCTTGGCAATCAGCCCCAGCATTTT.

The sample holds many counts of this clonotype. The rearrangement joins TRBV28 to TRBJ2-3; D is perhaps TRBD1 or TRBD2 (7 bases each). V was shortened by 3 bases and J by 2 bases, with 15 bases between the two germline ends. CDR3 length equals 16 residues. Germline CDR1 MDHEN, CDR2 SYDVKM. CDR3 sequence: CASSFQGGGHTDTQYF. The DNA of the CDR3 is TGTGCCAGCAGTTTTCAGGGGGGGGGACACACAGATACGCAGTATTTT.

About this clonotype itself: One end of the junction fails to match germline, which may point to a read error. This chain uses TRBV7-9 with TRBJ2-3, with 14 bases lining up with TRBD2. The CDR3 contains 15 residues. Germline CDR1 SEHNR, CDR2 FQNEAQ (reference sequence). CDR3 amino acids: CTSNGLAGGTDTQYF. The CDR3 nucleotides are TGTACCAGCAACGGACTAGCGGGAGGAACAGATACGCAGTATTTT. The whole variable domain, filled in from reference TRBV7-9 and TRBJ2-3, reads DTGVSQNPRHKITKRGQNVTFRCDPISEHNRLYWYRQTLGQGPEFLTYFQNEAQLEKSRLLSDRFSAERPKGSFSTLEIQRTEQGDSAMYLCTSNGLAGGTDTQYFGPGTRLTVL.